This T cell receptor (beta chain) emerged from a study of T cell repertoires and HLA-DP antigens (dated by TCRdb to 2017 to 2018). For the study in its entirety: An in vitro model of CD4+ T cell alloreactivity against allogeneic HLA-DP presented by transduced HeLa cells was used in the study. Of the three donors, two were male and one was female, with ages ranging from the 18-to-29 band to the 60-to-69 band. An average DNA input of roughly 240 ng was used for sorted CD137+CD4+ samples, compared with roughly 1,100 ng for pre-culture CD4+ samples. One alloantigen differed from self by one peptide-binding groove amino acid, whereas the other differed by ten, modelling structurally similar versus dissimilar alloantigens. Study-wide findings and limitations: An average cumulative frequency of approximately 35% against one allele and approximately 48% against the other was found for clones undetected before culture. Naive and memory CD4+ repertoires were not analysed separately. Sorted CD137+ cells showed similar clonality against both alloantigens (about 0.39), much higher than the clonality of pre-culture samples (around 0.04). Limitations were identified as the inclusion of only a few donors, the use of a non-physiological HeLa antigen-presenting system, and the use of total CD4+ responder cells.

Untouched CD4+ T cells were isolated from Ficoll-separated PBMC through negative selection with magnetic beads, and an average purity of approximately 98% was reached. Using magnetic beads, untouched CD4+ T cells were isolated from Ficoll-separated PBMC at 95% to 98% purity, with only negligible CD8+ contamination. Peripheral blood mononuclear cells came from the buffy coats of a few healthy blood donors, who served as the study's donors. CMV seronegative status was shared by all three donors. Genomic DNA was extracted with the DNeasy Blood & Tissue Kit. TCRB sequencing was performed on genomic DNA from sorted CD137+CD4+ cells and pre-culture CD4+ baseline samples from each subject. V has 3 bases trimmed and J has 2 bases trimmed; junction bases matching no gene number 2. From its cysteine to its phenylalanine, the CDR3 spans 15 amino acids. Of the read, only the CDR3 DNA is kept; its 45 bases are in frame from base 1. Reading the germline V gene gives CDR1 KGHSH and CDR2 LQKENI.

TCRB CDR3 regions were amplified with the immunoSEQ multiplex PCR using forward primers for 54 TRBV segments and reverse primers for 13 TRBJ segments. Deep resolution, with a target of approximately 180,000 T cell genomes, was applied to the sequencing of pre-culture CD4+ samples. Sequencing of the amplicons on an Illumina HiSeq System generated 87 bp reads spanning the CDR3. On the study's bioinformatics: PCR and sequencing errors in the reads were corrected, and alignment to IMGT reference sequences was used to define CDR3 regions. Template and unique rearrangement counts were estimated using synthetic template pools. Clonality was calculated as 1 minus Pielou's evenness. Richness was estimated with the Daley-Smith estimator. Morisita's index was used to measure repertoire overlap. Clones present in cultured samples but not detected in the pre-culture repertoire of the same donor were defined as low-abundance clones. TCRdb mirrors the immuneACCESS table, restricted to in-frame sequences. Some clones are absent from its copies; in checked studies, under half trace to an unresolved V gene, and the reason for the others is unknown. V, J and clone size are those of that table, while D and trimming were read from the DNA. This sample lists around 90,000 clones; approximately 86% were detected once. Less than 2% of the sample rests with the top ten.

As concerns this clone: The antigen this receptor binds is unknown. It has no much larger one-base neighbor in the sample; base qualities were not kept.

The chain was built from TRBV18 and TRBJ1-5; TRBD1 lines up with 9 middle nucleotides. This clonotype was obtained from a man aged 50 to 60 in good health and CMV-seronegative. The sample consisted of CD4+ T cells from PBMCs. The CDR3 here reads CASSPRTGGNQPQHF. Here is the DNA: TGTGCCAGCTCACCTCGGACAGGGGGCAATCAGCCCCAGCATTTT.